Below are 7 T cell receptor beta chains sequenced from a single sample in a study of PD-1 blockade in mismatch repair-deficient tumors. Repertoires were generated with immunoSEQ multiplex PCR, while TCRdb's copy carries only in-frame clones and drops some. The repertoire holds more than 40,000 clones, with approximately 81% as singletons. Sequencing was performed on peripheral blood, taken roughly 20 weeks after starting pembrolizumab. These receptors were collected from an adult with mismatch repair-deficient cancer.

The rearrangement links TRBV18 to TRBJ2-1, with a weak D call TRBD2 (5 bases). The germline gives CDR1 KGHSH, CDR2 LQKENI. V was trimmed by 5 bases and J by 8 bases, leaving 16 bases between them. CDR3 length equals 14 residues. For the CDR3, the DNA is TGTGCCAGCTCATGGTTATGGGAGACGGATGAGCAGTTCTTC. Protein: CASSWLWETDEQFF.

The chain joins TRBV19 to TRBJ1-5; no clear D gene. Trimming removed 4 bases at V and 5 bases at J, with 12 bases between. The germline CDR1 and CDR2 sequences are LNHDA and SQIVND (reference sequence). The CDR3 extends over 14 amino acids. DNA for the CDR3: TGTGCCAGTAGTACCCACCTCGGGGATCAGCCCCAGCATTTT. It is translated as CASSTHLGDQPQHF.

This chain links TRBV29-1 with TRBJ1-2; TRBD1 aligns across 10 bases. Trimming cost V 6 bases and J 6 bases; bases outside gene matches: 10. The CDR3 runs 14 residues. Germline CDR1 reads SQVTM; CDR2 reads ANQGSEA. CDR3 loop: CSVYVGTGADGYTF. The CDR3 DNA sequence: TGCAGCGTATACGTAGGGACAGGGGCTGATGGCTACACCTTC.

The chain recombines TRBV12-5 with TRBJ2-1, with 7 bases lining up with TRBD2. Germline V gives CDR1 LGHNT, CDR2 FRNRAP. Trimming took 6 bases from V and 8 from J; bases not matched to a gene: 7. The CDR3 sequence is 13 residues long. The CDR3 reads CASGNAGVHEQFF. The CDR3 bases are TGTGCTAGTGGAAATGCGGGAGTCCATGAGCAGTTCTTC.

The V and J genes are TRBV9 and TRBJ2-2; 7 bases are shared with TRBD1. Germline-derived CDR1 and CDR2 are SGDLS and YYNGEE. The CDR3 has 15 residues. J lost 6 bases, V lost 4 bases, and 9 bases had no gene match. The DNA of the CDR3 is TGTGCCAGCAGCTTAAAAGGACAGGACGCCGGGGAGCTGTTTTTT. It codes for CASSLKGQDAGELFF.

The chain has TRBV5-6 and TRBJ2-7; D is possibly TRBD2 (6 bases). The CDR3 runs 16 residues. Trimming removed 2 bases from V and 3 bases from J, with 18 bases in between. The germline gives CDR1 SGHDT, CDR2 YYEEEE. The CDR3 spells CASSFASAGVYYEQYF. Written as DNA, the CDR3 is TGTGCCAGCAGCTTCGCTAGCGCCGGCGTTTACTACGAGCAGTACTTC.

The count of this clone is one. The chain has TRBV9 and TRBJ1-4; TRBD1 matches 7 bases. Trimming cost V 3 bases and J 8 bases; bases outside gene matches: 4. The CDR3 contains 13 residues. Germline values: CDR1 SGDLS, CDR2 YYNGEE. CDR3 DNA sequence: TGTGCCAGCAGCGGGACAGGTGTCGAAAAACTGTTTTTT. It specifies CASSGTGVEKLFF.